The 30 T cell receptor beta chains presented below share a single source sample, sequenced in a study of blood T cell repertoires in COVID-19. Only in-frame clones appear in the TCRdb table, and some are missing; sequencing was by immunoSEQ multiplex PCR. The table lists under 300,000 clones, around 85% of them singletons. The source material was peripheral blood. The receptors here all came from a woman between 65 and 79 years old with acute or convalescent COVID-19.

The V gene is TRBV3-1 (or the pseudogene TRBV3-2), the J gene TRBJ1-2, with D possibly TRBD1 on 5 matching bases. V lost 3 bases, J lost 8 bases, and 13 bases lay in between. The CDR3 is made up of 13 amino acids. Per the germline V gene, CDR1 is LGHDT and CDR2 is YNNKEL (reference sequence). CDR3 nucleotides: TGTGCCAGCAGCCACAGGGTAGCGGGGGGCTACACCTTC. Amino acids: CASSHRVAGGYTF.

This rearrangement joins TRBV30 to TRBJ2-2; no clear D gene. CDR1 is GTSNPN, CDR2 SVGIG, per germline (reference sequence). This CDR3 spans 13 amino acids. With 0 bases removed from V and 7 bases from J, the gap between germline ends came to 9 bases. The CDR3 DNA follows: TGTGCCTGGAGTGTACGTGGAGACGGGGAGCTGTTTTTT. It encodes CAWSVRGDGELFF. Full variable domain (missing parts from reference TRBV30 and TRBJ2-2): SQTIHQWPATLVQPVGSPLSLECTVEGTSNPNLYWYRQAAGRGLQLLFYSVGIGQISSEVPQNLSASRPQDRQFILSSKKLLLSDSGFYLCAWSVRGDGELFFGEGSRLTVL.

The chain has TRBV28 and TRBJ1-2, with 9 bases lining up with TRBD1. The CDR3 consists of 16 residues. J gave up 7 bases and V 6 bases, and 15 bases lay outside the gene matches. The germline CDR1 and CDR2 sequences are MDHEN and SYDVKM. The CDR3 sequence is CASRKTGNRGLGGYTF. CDR3 sequence (DNA): TGTGCCAGCAGGAAAACCGGCAACAGGGGGCTAGGTGGCTACACCTTC.

This clone showed up just a few times. The sample carries other DNA sequences with the same CDR3. The chain combines TRBV18 with TRBJ1-6; D may be TRBD1 (5 bases). Germline loops: CDR1 KGHSH, CDR2 LQKENI. The CDR3 spans 13 residues. Trimming shortened V by 4 bases and J by 8 bases, and 9 bases separated the two germline ends. The CDR3 spells CASSQGVDSPLHF. CDR3 sequence (DNA): TGTGCCAGCTCACAAGGGGTAGATTCACCCCTCCACTTT.

The gene calls are TRBV3-1 (or the pseudogene TRBV3-2) and TRBJ1-2; D is perhaps TRBD1 (6 bases). The CDR3 extends over 13 amino acids. V dropped 0 bases and J dropped 4 bases, with 6 bases sitting between them. In germline, CDR1 is LGHDT, CDR2 YNNKEL (reference sequence). The CDR3 region is CASSQEGAYGYTF. CDR3 coding DNA: TGTGCCAGCAGCCAAGAGGGGGCCTATGGCTACACCTTC.

CDR3 region: CASSLAPPGTSGVETQYF. CDR3 DNA: TGTGCCAGCAGCTTAGCCCCCCCTGGAACTAGCGGGGTGGAGACCCAGTACTTC. The V call is TRBV7-2, the J call TRBJ2-5; 10 bases match TRBD2. The length of the CDR3 is 18 residues. Germline assignment: CDR1 SGHTA and CDR2 FQGNSA. V was pared by 0 bases and J by 5 bases, with 12 bases of the junction left unmatched.

The rearrangement links TRBV7-2 to TRBJ2-2, with 8 bases matching TRBD1. Germline values: CDR1 SGHTA, CDR2 FQGNSA. With 4 bases clipped from V and 3 bases from J, the junction kept 4 bases outside the gene matches. CDR3 length equals 15 residues. The CDR3 is CASSSGQGYTGELFF. The CDR3 DNA sequence: TGTGCCAGCAGCTCCGGACAGGGTTACACCGGGGAGCTGTTTTTT.

The chain carries TRBV5-8 and TRBJ2-5, with 7 positions matching TRBD1. Germline V gives CDR1 SGHTS, CDR2 YDEGEE. The junction had 10 bases not matched to a gene; V was cut back by 0 bases and J by 5 bases. CDR3 length equals 16 residues. The DNA for the CDR3 is TGTGCCAGCAGCTTGGGACAGGGAAATCGTCGGGAGACCCAGTACTTC. Its translation is CASSLGQGNRRETQYF.

This clone came up a few times. V usage is TRBV2 and J usage is TRBJ1-1; D possibly corresponds to TRBD1 (6 bases). The germline V gene encodes CDR1 SNHLY and CDR2 FYNNEI. This CDR3 region has 16 residues. Trimming removed 2 bases from V and 3 bases from J, with 16 bases in between. In DNA form, the CDR3 reads TGTGCCAGCAGTGAATATTTCGGGAGGGGGGACACTGAAGCTTTCTTT. Translation: CASSEYFGRGDTEAFF.

This chain uses TRBV3-1 (or the pseudogene TRBV3-2) with TRBJ2-7; the D is unclear. The CDR3 sequence is 14 residues long. The germline V and J ends were trimmed by 1 base and 5 bases, with 12 bases remaining between them. Germline V gives CDR1 LGHDT, CDR2 YNNKEL (reference sequence). CDR3 loop: CASSQGRPPNEQYF. The DNA of the CDR3 is TGTGCCAGCAGCCAAGGCAGGCCCCCCAACGAGCAGTACTTC.

On this clone: Other nucleotide sequences in the sample specify the same CDR3. This chain joins TRBV9 and TRBJ2-7; 9 bases fit TRBD2. The length of the CDR3 is 15 residues. V was clipped by 2 bases and J by 1 base; unmatched bases: 4. Germline-derived CDR1 and CDR2 are SGDLS and YYNGEE. This chain's CDR3 is CASSVASGGSYEQYF. The CDR3 nucleotides are TGTGCCAGCAGCGTGGCCAGCGGGGGGTCCTACGAGCAGTACTTC.

The chain uses TRBV18 and TRBJ1-5; TRBD1 might be the D (6 bases). This CDR3 comprises 13 residues. V dropped 3 bases and J dropped 10 bases, with 13 bases sitting between them. The germline V gene encodes CDR1 KGHSH and CDR2 LQKENI. CDR3 sequence: CASSPDSVKPQHF. The DNA of the CDR3 is TGTGCCAGCTCACCGGACAGTGTAAAACCCCAGCATTTT.

The sample holds one count of this clone. This chain connects TRBV12-5 to TRBJ2-4; D might be TRBD1 (6 bases). The CDR3 spans 12 residues. Germline V CDR1 and CDR2: LGHNT, FRNRAP. Deletions cut 1 base from V and 11 bases from J, with 9 bases between. The CDR3, as DNA: TGTGCTAGTGGTTTGGAAGGGGGTGTTCAGTACTTC. Translation: CASGLEGGVQYF.

V is TRBV11-2 and J is TRBJ1-1, with no clear D. Trimming removed 2 bases from V and 5 bases from J, with 9 bases in between. The CDR3 covers 13 residues. The germline gives CDR1 SGHAT, CDR2 FQNNGV. CDR3 coding DNA: TGTGCCAGCAGCTTAAGTGGGAGGACTGAAGCTTTCTTT. Its protein is CASSLSGRTEAFF.

The rearrangement uses TRBV6-5 and TRBJ1-1; D ambiguous. The CDR3 has 15 amino acids. Germline-derived CDR1 and CDR2 are MNHEY and SVGAGI. Trimming took 4 bases from V and 4 from J, leaving 16 bases between them. The CDR3 DNA reads as TGTGCCAGCAGTTCCGCGGGCCTCGGGCGCACTGAAGCTTTCTTT. Translating gives CASSSAGLGRTEAFF.

V gene TRBV3-1 (or the pseudogene TRBV3-2) combines with J gene TRBJ2-2, with 8 bases identical to TRBD1. The CDR3 covers 15 residues. From germline, CDR1 is LGHDT and CDR2 YNNKEL (reference sequence). Losses at the gene ends were 2 bases for V and 4 bases for J; bases not matched to a gene: 3. The CDR3 DNA follows: TGTGCCAGCAGCCAAAGGACAGGGATCACCGGGGAGCTGTTTTTT. It codes for CASSQRTGITGELFF.

The chain employs TRBV7-8 and TRBJ2-7; D not resolved. V shed 5 bases and J shed 9 bases, with 14 bases lying between them. The CDR3 loop spans 12 amino acids. Germline values: CDR1 SGHVS, CDR2 FQNEAQ. CDR3 protein: CASSPRVLGQYF. The CDR3 nucleotides read TGTGCCAGCAGCCCACGGGTTCTCGGGCAGTACTTC. The complete variable domain, with remaining parts taken from reference TRBV7-8 and TRBJ2-7, reads GAGVSQSPRYKVAKRGQDVALRCDPISGHVSLFWYQQALGQGPEFLTYFQNEAQLDKSGLPSDRFFAERPEGSVSTLKIQRTQQEDSAVYLCASSPRVLGQYFGPGTRLTVT.

The CDR3 DNA sequence: TGCGCCAGCAGCTTGGGACAGGGGTTAGGAAACACCATATATTTT. This codes for CASSLGQGLGNTIYF. The chain carries TRBV5-1 and TRBJ1-3; 8 bases agree with TRBD1. J lost 4 bases, V lost 0 bases, and 3 bases had no gene match. Germline V gene sequence: CDR1 SGHRS, CDR2 YFSETQ. This CDR3 has 15 amino acids.

J is TRBJ1-6 and V is TRBV25-1; 7 bases fit TRBD1. This CDR3 region has 14 residues. V shed 4 bases, J shed 13 bases, and the junction held 10 bases outside the gene matches. Germline CDR1 reads MGHDK; CDR2 reads SYGVNS. The CDR3 nucleotides are TGTGCCAGCAGTGCCTCCCAGGGGGAAAGCCCCCTCCACTTT. Amino acids: CASSASQGESPLHF. The variable domain in full, with the rest retrieved from reference TRBV25-1 and TRBJ1-6, is EADIYQTPRYLVIGTGKKITLECSQTMGHDKMYWYQQDPGMELHLIHYSYGVNSTEKGDLSSESTVSRIRTEHFPLTLESARPSHTSQYLCASSASQGESPLHFGNGTRLTVT.

V gene TRBV12-3 or TRBV12-4 combines with J gene TRBJ2-7; weak D call: TRBD2 (6 bases). The CDR3 extends over 13 amino acids. The V end was cut by 7 bases, the J end by 3 bases, with 13 bases between. CDR3 DNA: TGTGCCAGCACCCGCTGGGGGGTCTACGAGCAGTACTTC. Residues: CASTRWGVYEQYF.

The chain couples TRBV27 to TRBJ1-2; unclear D gene. V was trimmed by 8 bases and J by 9 bases, leaving 16 bases between them. CDR3 length equals 12 residues. The germline CDR1 and CDR2 sequences are MNHEY and SMNVEV (reference sequence). Written as DNA, the CDR3 is TGTGCCAGCGGCGGGAGGGTGGGTCGCTACACCTTC. This translates into CASGGRVGRYTF.

In this sample, this clone turned up once. The chain recombines TRBV10-3 with TRBJ2-3, with 11 nucleotides matching TRBD2. The CDR3 length is 16 residues. Germline-derived CDR1 and CDR2 are ENHRY and SYGVKD. J gave up 1 base and V 6 bases, and 6 bases lay outside the gene matches. Written as DNA, the CDR3 is TGTGCCATCAGAGAGCCGGGACTAGCGGGCACAGATACGCAGTATTTT. Translating it yields CAIREPGLAGTDTQYF.

This chain uses TRBV19 with TRBJ1-1, with a possible D match to TRBD1 (5 bases). The CDR3 length is 14 residues. Germline V CDR1 and CDR2: LNHDA, SQIVND (reference sequence). Between the trimmed V and J ends, which lost 1 base and 11 bases, there was a span of 17 bases. This CDR3 reads CASSIVRQGRGAFF. CDR3 DNA: TGTGCCAGTAGTATAGTCAGGCAGGGCCGGGGGGCTTTCTTT.

In its sample, this clone was seen a few times. The chain carries TRBV5-4 and TRBJ1-6, with D perhaps TRBD1 (5 bases). Germline loops: CDR1 SGHNT, CDR2 YYREEE (reference sequence). This CDR3 contains 15 residues. With 1 base removed from V and 8 bases from J, the gap between germline ends came to 13 bases. The CDR3 sequence: CASSLPQGADSPLHF. In DNA, the CDR3 is TGTGCCAGCAGCTTGCCGCAGGGTGCCGATTCACCCCTCCACTTT.

With respect to this clone: Distinct nucleotide sequences in the sample also encode this CDR3. The CDR3 protein is CASNRDRGVYEQYF. The DNA of the CDR3 is TGTGCCAGCAACCGGGACAGGGGCGTCTACGAGCAGTACTTC. The genes are TRBV2 and TRBJ2-7; 10 bases match TRBD1. Germline trimming cut 7 bases from V and 3 bases from J; bases unmatched to any gene: 6. CDR1 and CDR2 from the germline V gene are SNHLY and FYNNEI. The CDR3 spans 14 residues. The whole variable domain, filled in from reference TRBV2 and TRBJ2-7, reads EPEVTQTPSHQVTQMGQEVILRCVPISNHLYFYWYRQILGQKVEFLVSFYNNEISEKSEIFDDQFSVERPDGSNFTLKIRSTKLEDSAMYFCASNRDRGVYEQYFGPGTRLTVT.

V and J are TRBV18 and TRBJ1-2; D remains unclear. The CDR3 has 12 amino acids. Trimming removed 6 bases at V and 4 bases at J, with 9 bases between. Germline CDR1 is KGHSH and CDR2 is LQKENI. The CDR3 DNA reads TGTGCCAGCTCTTTCGAGTCCTATGGCTACACCTTC. Protein: CASSFESYGYTF.

This clone has only a few counts. The chain carries TRBV7-2 and TRBJ1-1; tentative D call: TRBD1 (5 bases). V lost 5 bases to trimming and J lost 1 base, with 17 bases between them. The CDR3 totals 16 residues. The germline CDR1 and CDR2 sequences are SGHTA and FQGNSA. The CDR3 nucleotides are TGTGCCAGCAGCACCGGGGGGGGAGTTCCGAACACTGAAGCTTTCTTT. It is translated as CASSTGGGVPNTEAFF.

This chain connects TRBV29-1 to TRBJ1-5; TRBD1 matches at 8 bases. J lost 7 bases, V lost 5 bases, and 7 bases had no gene match. This CDR3 has 13 amino acids. Germline CDR1 reads SQVTM; CDR2 reads ANQGSEA. CDR3 DNA: TGCAGCGTTTCCGGAACAGGGGGACAGCCCCAGCATTTT. Amino acid sequence: CSVSGTGGQPQHF.

The genes are TRBV4-2 and TRBJ1-5, with D possibly TRBD1 on 5 matching bases. The CDR3 is 15 residues long. Germline V gene sequence: CDR1 LGHNA, CDR2 YNFKEQ. The V end was cut by 8 bases, the J end by 7 bases, with 21 bases between. In DNA form, the CDR3 reads TGTGCCAGCTCCCCGGTAGTGGGGGGAGGACAGCCCCAGCATTTT. Protein product: CASSPVVGGGQPQHF.

This clone has only one observation. This sequence joins TRBV29-1 and TRBJ2-7; the D gene is possibly TRBD1 (6 bases). Germline V gene lookup returns CDR1 SQVTM and CDR2 ANQGSEA. The length of the CDR3 is 12 residues. V was pared by 4 bases and J by 6 bases, with 13 bases between. The CDR3 here is CSVGRDTLEQYF. The CDR3 nucleotides are TGCAGCGTTGGCCGGGACACCCTCGAGCAGTACTTC.